The rows below give T cell receptor beta chains drawn from one sample of a study of cytomegalovirus exposure and HLA in healthy donors. The protocol was immunoSEQ multiplex PCR, while the TCRdb copy is restricted to in-frame clones and leaves out a portion. This table holds roughly 110,000 clones, roughly 67% found once. Sequenced: PBMCs. The receptors stem from a man aged 18 to 29 in good health and CMV-seropositive. Each CDR3 is given without its conserved first and last residue. The order of the fields is D gene, V gene, J gene, CDR3 protein. The D gene is left open where the match is weak.

d_gene: TRBD1; v_gene: TRBV7-9; j_gene: TRBJ1-2; CDR3aa: AGSLAGDSYGYT
d_gene: -; v_gene: TRBV27; j_gene: TRBJ2-1; CDR3aa: ASASPRGGLNEQF
d_gene: TRBD1; v_gene: TRBV19; j_gene: TRBJ1-2; CDR3aa: ASSTPDRAFGYT
d_gene: -; v_gene: TRBV4-1; j_gene: TRBJ2-5; CDR3aa: ASSQDWTTGETQY
d_gene: -; v_gene: TRBV5-6; j_gene: TRBJ1-1; CDR3aa: ASSLGTRLMNTEAF
d_gene: TRBD1; v_gene: TRBV27; j_gene: TRBJ1-1; CDR3aa: ATKTGMVRSEAF
d_gene: -; v_gene: TRBV2; j_gene: TRBJ1-5; CDR3aa: ASSVVGGMLQH
d_gene: -; v_gene: TRBV6-1; j_gene: TRBJ1-4; CDR3aa: ASSELWGQGREKLF
d_gene: -; v_gene: TRBV6-1; j_gene: TRBJ2-2; CDR3aa: ATPQGPNTGELF
d_gene: -; v_gene: TRBV5-1; j_gene: TRBJ2-4; CDR3aa: ASSLRIQEGKNIQY
d_gene: -; v_gene: TRBV30; j_gene: TRBJ1-1; CDR3aa: AWTRHTEAF
d_gene: -; v_gene: TRBV6-5; j_gene: TRBJ2-7; CDR3aa: ASKTNRDSYEQY
d_gene: -; v_gene: TRBV29-1; j_gene: TRBJ1-4; CDR3aa: SVGQNNEKLF
d_gene: TRBD1; v_gene: TRBV7-6; j_gene: TRBJ2-1; CDR3aa: ASSPMQGVVYNEQF
d_gene: TRBD1; v_gene: TRBV5-6; j_gene: TRBJ2-7; CDR3aa: ASSLLRGHEQY
d_gene: -; v_gene: TRBV6-5; j_gene: TRBJ1-4; CDR3aa: ASKNYATNEKLF
d_gene: TRBD1; v_gene: TRBV5-4; j_gene: TRBJ1-6; CDR3aa: ASSFPGQGRDSPLH
d_gene: -; v_gene: TRBV25-1; j_gene: TRBJ2-5; CDR3aa: ASSRTQETQY
d_gene: TRBD1; v_gene: TRBV6-1; j_gene: TRBJ1-3; CDR3aa: ASSARGRSGNTIY
d_gene: -; v_gene: TRBV7-6; j_gene: TRBJ1-1; CDR3aa: ASSLALQGLNTEAF
d_gene: -; v_gene: TRBV6-6; j_gene: TRBJ1-2; CDR3aa: ASSYEGGSGDGYT
d_gene: -; v_gene: TRBV9; j_gene: TRBJ2-6; CDR3aa: ASSGALSGANVLT
d_gene: TRBD1; v_gene: TRBV7-2; j_gene: TRBJ1-1; CDR3aa: ASSPRTGGVAEAF
d_gene: -; v_gene: TRBV28; j_gene: TRBJ1-1; CDR3aa: ASSLRGSMNTEAF
d_gene: TRBD1; v_gene: TRBV30; j_gene: TRBJ1-6; CDR3aa: AWEGQGTSPLH
d_gene: -; v_gene: TRBV12-5; j_gene: TRBJ2-1; CDR3aa: ASGPSLPPPGEQF
d_gene: -; v_gene: TRBV27; j_gene: TRBJ2-1; CDR3aa: ASSMTAYYNEQF
d_gene: -; v_gene: TRBV4-2; j_gene: TRBJ1-2; CDR3aa: ASSHSVGAGGYT
d_gene: -; v_gene: TRBV14; j_gene: TRBJ2-5; CDR3aa: ASSPQGLGETQY
d_gene: TRBD2; v_gene: TRBV6-1; j_gene: TRBJ2-3; CDR3aa: ASSGIPSGGDTQY
d_gene: -; v_gene: TRBV29-1; j_gene: TRBJ1-2; CDR3aa: SVEDAGGGYT
d_gene: -; v_gene: TRBV30; j_gene: TRBJ1-1; CDR3aa: AWSRGRTIDTEAF
d_gene: -; v_gene: TRBV18; j_gene: TRBJ2-5; CDR3aa: ASSPPNRVGETQY
d_gene: TRBD1; v_gene: TRBV5-1; j_gene: TRBJ1-1; CDR3aa: ASSRRTGPNTEAF
d_gene: TRBD1; v_gene: TRBV4-2; j_gene: TRBJ1-1; CDR3aa: ASSQDRSGGNTEAF
d_gene: TRBD2; v_gene: TRBV18; j_gene: TRBJ2-3; CDR3aa: ASSPPFPSGGDTQY
d_gene: -; v_gene: TRBV4-1; j_gene: -; CDR3aa: ASSQEWAYKNEQY
d_gene: -; v_gene: TRBV7-9; j_gene: TRBJ1-2; CDR3aa: ASSSTRGAPWGYT